The 24 T cell receptor beta chains presented below share a single source sample, sequenced in a study of T-cell reconstitution after alpha-beta-depleted transplantation in children. A library of TCRbeta sequences, prepared with unique molecular identifiers, was generated. TCRdb called the PCR reads again in MiXCR, with one record for every CDR3 protein. The table shows 300,000 or so distinct CDR3 sequences, with over 8% occurring only once. The source was PBMCs from the stem cell graft donor, collected from the stem cell graft. These receptors were collected from a human donor who donated a stem cell graft to a child with SCID.

This clonotype has a count of ten or more. An end of the junction differs from the germline gene, which may be a read error. The chain joins TRBV12-3 or TRBV12-4 to TRBJ2-1; D may be TRBD2 (5 bases). The CDR3 runs 14 residues. The CDR3 nucleotides read TGTGCCAGCAGCTTAGGAGGCTCCTACAATGAGCAGTTCTTC. Translated: CASSLGGSYNEQFF.

This clonotype has just a few counts. The chain employs TRBV7-9 and TRBJ2-7, with a tentative D call TRBD1 (5 bases). CDR1 and CDR2 from the germline V gene are SEHNR and FQNEAQ (reference sequence). The V end lost 2 bases, the J end lost 0 bases, and 11 bases lay between the germline ends. CDR3 length: 15 residues. The DNA for the CDR3 is TGTGCCAGCAGCTTACCTGACAGCCCCTCCTACGAGCAGTACTTC. Translated: CASSLPDSPSYEQYF.

The chain carries TRBV7-9 and TRBJ2-3, with D perhaps given as TRBD1 or TRBD2 (5 bases each). Germline CDR1 reads SEHNR; CDR2 reads FQNEAQ (reference sequence). Trimming removed 5 bases from V and 9 bases from J, with 24 bases in between. The CDR3 contains 16 residues. The CDR3 loop reads CASSLPTGTALATQYF. In DNA form, the CDR3 reads TGTGCCAGCAGCCTCCCAACCGGGACCGCGTTAGCGACGCAGTATTTT. The full variable domain, with the rest looked up from reference TRBV7-9 and TRBJ2-3, is DTGVSQNPRHKITKRGQNVTFRCDPISEHNRLYWYRQTLGQGPEFLTYFQNEAQLEKSRLLSDRFSAERPKGSFSTLEIQRTEQGDSAMYLCASSLPTGTALATQYFGPGTRLTVL.

This clonotype occurred many times. The chain combines TRBV29-1 with TRBJ2-1; 7 bases align to TRBD1. V lost 3 bases and J lost 9; bases outside the gene matches: 14. This CDR3 has 15 residues. CDR1 is SQVTM and CDR2 is ANQGSEA in the germline V gene. CDR3 residues: CSVDGDRVVFGEQFF. CDR3 in DNA: TGCAGCGTTGATGGAGACAGGGTCGTTTTCGGTGAGCAGTTCTTC.

CDR3: CAISKGTATGETQYF. CDR3 bases: TGTGCCATCAGTAAAGGGACAGCGACGGGTGAGACCCAGTACTTC. The chain has TRBV10-3 and TRBJ2-5; TRBD1 matches at 7 bases. After removal of 5 bases from V and 5 bases from J, the junction contained 11 bases not matched to a gene. This CDR3 region has 15 residues. Germline V CDR1 and CDR2: ENHRY, SYGVKD.

Here the CDR3 DNA reads TGTGCCAGCAGCCGGGGGGTAGGGGGCAACGAGCAGTACTTC. Amino acid sequence: CASSRGVGGNEQYF. V gene TRBV13 combines with J gene TRBJ2-7; the D gene could be TRBD1 or TRBD2 (7 bases each). With 5 bases removed from V and 5 bases from J, the gap between germline ends came to 16 bases. The germline gives CDR1 PRHDT, CDR2 FYEKMQ (reference sequence). This CDR3 has 14 amino acids.

This clonotype showed up many times. The chain employs TRBV27 and TRBJ1-5; D is unresolved. The CDR3 has 13 residues. The ends were cut back, 8 bases at V and 9 bases at J, with 17 bases in the middle. CDR1 is MNHEY, CDR2 SMNVEV, per germline (reference sequence). CDR3 nucleotides: TGTGCCAGCGGACCAGGCCTCACCTTGCCCCAGCATTTT. Protein product: CASGPGLTLPQHF.

This clonotype was seen many times. J is TRBJ1-4 and V is TRBV12-3 or TRBV12-4; D is unresolved. V was pared by 3 bases and J by 0 bases, with 8 bases between. The CDR3 has 15 amino acids. The CDR3 coding sequence is TGTGCCAGCAGTTTTCATTTTTCAACTAATGAAAAACTGTTTTTT. This gives the protein CASSFHFSTNEKLFF.

This clonotype has just a few counts. This chain links TRBV7-8 with TRBJ2-7, with D perhaps TRBD2 (5 bases). Germline loops: CDR1 SGHVS, CDR2 FQNEAQ. Trimming stripped 5 bases from V and 11 bases from J, with 19 bases between. CDR3 length: 13 amino acids. The CDR3 DNA follows: TGTGCCAGCAGCAACTACTCGGGTCCCGGGAAGTACTTC. It encodes CASSNYSGPGKYF.

Only a few counts were recorded for this clonotype. The genes are TRBV20-1 and TRBJ2-1; D remains unclear. The V gene lost 1 base and the J gene lost 8 bases, with 18 bases spanning the gap. Germline V CDR1 and CDR2: DFQATT, SNEGSKA (reference sequence). The CDR3 contains 15 residues. The CDR3 DNA reads as TGCAGTGCTAGAGTGATGTCCCCGGGTAGAGATGAGCAGTTCTTC. Amino acids: CSARVMSPGRDEQFF.

This clonotype was counted ten times or more. J is TRBJ2-3 and V is TRBV9; D gene unclear. The CDR3 consists of 15 residues. CDR1 and CDR2 from the germline V gene are SGDLS and YYNGEE. Deletions cut 0 bases from V and 0 bases from J, with 8 bases between. The CDR3 spells CASSVVAASTDTQYF. The CDR3 DNA reads as TGTGCCAGCAGCGTAGTGGCAGCTAGCACAGATACGCAGTATTTT.

The chain combines TRBV5-1 with TRBJ1-5; the match to TRBD1 covers 7 bases. The CDR3 runs to 13 residues. In germline, CDR1 is SGHRS, CDR2 YFSETQ. Trimming at V came to 5 bases and at J to 6 bases, leaving 5 bases not matched to a gene. The CDR3 sequence: CASRLGGGQPQHF. The CDR3 DNA is TGCGCCAGCAGGTTAGGGGGCGGTCAGCCCCAGCATTTT.

This clonotype was seen more than once but under ten times. The chain employs TRBV5-1 and TRBJ2-5, with D maybe TRBD2 (5 bases). V was cut by 5 bases and J by 2 bases, with 16 bases left in between. CDR1 is SGHRS and CDR2 is YFSETQ in the germline V gene. The length of the CDR3 is 15 residues. The CDR3 sequence: CASRGSGRTQETQYF. CDR3 bases: TGCGCCAGCAGGGGCTCCGGACGGACTCAAGAGACCCAGTACTTC.

This clonotype was detected a few times. This chain links TRBV7-3 with TRBJ2-3; the match to TRBD1 covers 7 bases. With V trimmed by 5 bases and J by 2 bases, 4 bases remained unmatched. Germline CDR1 is SGHTA and CDR2 is FQGTGA. CDR3 size: 14 residues. The CDR3 region is CASSIQGTTDTQYF. Written as DNA, the CDR3 is TGTGCCAGCAGCATACAGGGGACCACAGATACGCAGTATTTT.

This clonotype has more than one count but fewer than ten. Compared with germline, one end of the junction differs, possibly owing to a read error. The rearrangement joins TRBV7-2 to TRBJ1-5, with D tentatively TRBD1 (5 bases). CDR3 length: 14 amino acids. Germline CDR1 reads SGHTA; CDR2 reads FQGNSA. CDR3 protein: CASSLARGNPPQHF. The CDR3 bases are TGTGCCAGCAGCTTAGCTCGGGGGAATCCGCCCCAGCATTTT.

This clonotype has more than one count but fewer than ten. The rearrangement links TRBV29-1 to TRBJ2-6, with TRBD1 matching 9 bases. Trimming cost V 1 base and J 3 bases; bases outside gene matches: 10. The CDR3 is 18 amino acids. Germline V gene lookup returns CDR1 SQVTM and CDR2 ANQGSEA. CDR3 sequence reads: CSVEVWDRVGLGANVLTF. The CDR3 DNA sequence: TGCAGCGTTGAAGTTTGGGACAGGGTCGGGCTTGGGGCCAACGTCCTGACTTTC. Complete variable domain (other parts from reference TRBV29-1 and TRBJ2-6): SAVISQKPSRDICQRGTSLTIQCQVDSQVTMMFWYRQQPGQSLTLIATANQGSEATYESGFVIDKFPISRPNLTFSTLTVSNMSPEDSSIYLCSVEVWDRVGLGANVLTFGAGSRLTVL.

The chain employs TRBV23-1 and TRBJ2-7, with 8 positions matching TRBD1. TRBV23-1 is sorted into the ORF group, with uncertain function. The CDR3 spans 15 residues. J gave up 6 bases and V 3 bases, and 10 bases lay outside the gene matches. The CDR3 loop is CASSHRGTGLVEQYF. The DNA of the CDR3 is TGCGCCAGCAGTCACCGAGGGACAGGTCTAGTCGAGCAGTACTTC.

This clonotype was picked up a small number of times. The chain is built from TRBV10-3 and TRBJ2-7; D possibly corresponds to TRBD1 (5 bases). The CDR3 consists of 13 residues. CDR1 and CDR2 from the germline V gene are ENHRY and SYGVKD. V dropped 7 bases and J dropped 5 bases, with 15 bases sitting between them. The CDR3 DNA sequence: TGTGCCATCAACACAGGTACCTGGGACGAGCAGTACTTC. This translates into CAINTGTWDEQYF.

The J gene is TRBJ2-1, the V gene TRBV9; possibly TRBD2 for D (5 bases). The length of the CDR3 is 12 residues. Germline V CDR1 and CDR2: SGDLS, YYNGEE. V lost 4 bases and J lost 10, with 12 bases in between. CDR3 sequence reads: CASSRRGWEQFF. CDR3 DNA: TGTGCCAGCAGCCGTCGGGGTTGGGAGCAGTTCTTC.

This clonotype was detected many times. The chain couples TRBV10-3 to TRBJ2-2, with unresolved D. V gave up 3 bases and J gave up 4 bases, with 12 bases separating them. Germline CDR1 ENHRY, CDR2 SYGVKD. CDR3 size: 15 residues. CDR3: CAISDSDIVTGELFF. CDR3 sequence (DNA): TGTGCCATCAGTGATTCCGACATCGTCACCGGGGAGCTGTTTTTT.

This clonotype showed up just a few times. CDR3 nucleotides: TGTGCCAGCAGCTTCGACCCTCGGGGAGATACGCAGTATTTT. Residues: CASSFDPRGDTQYF. The V and J genes are TRBV7-9 and TRBJ2-3; D is possibly TRBD2 (5 bases). Germline loops: CDR1 SEHNR, CDR2 FQNEAQ (reference sequence). The V gene lost 3 bases and the J gene lost 5 bases, with 12 bases spanning the gap. This CDR3 is 14 amino acids long.

CDR3 bases: TGCGCCAGCAGCTTGGTGGGAGCGGGGGGGCCCTACAATGAGCAGTTCTTC. This translates into CASSLVGAGGPYNEQFF. This sequence joins TRBV5-1 and TRBJ2-1, with 10 bases that match TRBD2. CDR3 length: 17 amino acids. V lost 0 bases and J lost 2; bases outside the gene matches: 5. Germline V gene lookup returns CDR1 SGHRS and CDR2 YFSETQ.

Many counts were recorded for this clonotype. This chain links TRBV5-1 with TRBJ2-7; D uncertain. Germline values: CDR1 SGHRS, CDR2 YFSETQ. The CDR3 extends over 14 amino acids. The V end was cut by 0 bases, the J end by 1 base, with 8 bases between. DNA of the CDR3: TGCGCCAGCAGCTTGGATAGTTTATCCTACGAGCAGTACTTC. As protein: CASSLDSLSYEQYF.

This clonotype was picked up a small number of times. The J gene is TRBJ2-7, the V gene TRBV29-1, with D perhaps TRBD2 (5 bases). Germline CDR1 SQVTM, CDR2 ANQGSEA. The CDR3 spans 11 residues. V shed 2 bases and J shed 7 bases, with 9 bases lying between them. The CDR3 DNA is TGCAGCGTTGAACTCCGGGAAGAGCAGTACTTC. Amino acids: CSVELREEQYF.